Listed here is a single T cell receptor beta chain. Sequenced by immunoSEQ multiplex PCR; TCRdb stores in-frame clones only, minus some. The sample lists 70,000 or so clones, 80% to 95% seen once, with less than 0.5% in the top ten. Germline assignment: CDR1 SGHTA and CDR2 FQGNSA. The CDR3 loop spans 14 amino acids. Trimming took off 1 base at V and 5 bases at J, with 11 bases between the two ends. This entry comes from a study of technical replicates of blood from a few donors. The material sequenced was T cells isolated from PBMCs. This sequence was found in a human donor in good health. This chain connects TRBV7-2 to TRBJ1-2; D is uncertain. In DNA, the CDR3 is TGTGCCAGCAGCTTAGAATCACAGCTTTATGGCTACACCTTC. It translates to CASSLESQLYGYTF.